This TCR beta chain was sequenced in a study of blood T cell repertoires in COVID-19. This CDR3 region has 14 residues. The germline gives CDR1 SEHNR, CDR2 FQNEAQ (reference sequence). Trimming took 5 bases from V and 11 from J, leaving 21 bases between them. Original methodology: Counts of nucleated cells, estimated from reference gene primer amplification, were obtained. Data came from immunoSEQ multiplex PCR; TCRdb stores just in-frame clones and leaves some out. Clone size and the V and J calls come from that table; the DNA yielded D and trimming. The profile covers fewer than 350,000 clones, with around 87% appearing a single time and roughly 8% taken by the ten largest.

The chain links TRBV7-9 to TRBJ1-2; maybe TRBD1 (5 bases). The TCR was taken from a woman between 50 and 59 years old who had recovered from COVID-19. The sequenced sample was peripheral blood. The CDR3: CASSRERATGVYTF. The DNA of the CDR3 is TGTGCCAGCAGCCGAGAGAGAGCCACGGGGGTATACACCTTC. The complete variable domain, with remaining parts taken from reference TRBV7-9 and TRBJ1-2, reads DTGVSQNPRHKITKRGQNVTFRCDPISEHNRLYWYRQTLGQGPEFLTYFQNEAQLEKSRLLSDRFSAERPKGSFSTLEIQRTEQGDSAMYLCASSRERATGVYTFGSGTRLTVV.